This is a list of T cell receptor beta chains from one sample in a study of blood T cell repertoires in COVID-19. This table comes from immunoSEQ multiplex PCR, and its TCRdb copy is limited to in-frame clones, with some not included. This table has fewer than 300,000 clones, about 80% appearing once. The sequenced material came from peripheral blood. The origin of the receptors is a human donor in a cohort sampled during active COVID-19. Both conserved end residues are part of each CDR3. Fields, in order: D gene, clone size, J gene, V gene, CDR3 DNA, CDR3 protein. A D gene is named only where the DNA matches it firmly. Not every row has a clone size; where given, it reads once, few, many or a size class.

>-|once|TRBJ2-1|TRBV6-5
TGTGCCAGCAGTTACTCCCGACAAGATGAGCAGTTCTTC
CASSYSRQDEQFF
>-|-|TRBJ2-5|TRBV5-1
TGCGCCAGCAGCCCCTTAGTTCCCCAAGAGACCCAGTACTTC
CASSPLVPQETQYF
>TRBD2|-|TRBJ2-3|TRBV7-3
TGTGCCAGCAGCTCCGGCGGGGGGGCCACAGATACGCAGTATTTT
CASSSGGGATDTQYF
>-|many|TRBJ2-7|TRBV5-4
TGTGCCAGCAGCTTGAATGCGGGCCCAGTGGAGCAGTACTTC
CASSLNAGPVEQYF
>TRBD1|once|TRBJ1-2|TRBV5-1
TGCGCCAGCAGACGAGAGACAGGGACTGGCTATGGCTACACCTTC
CASRRETGTGYGYTF
>TRBD2|-|TRBJ2-5|TRBV7-2
TGTGCCAGCAGCCGTAGCGGGGGAGGAGAGACCCAGTACTTC
CASSRSGGGETQYF
>-|few|TRBJ2-5|TRBV5-4
TGTGCCAGCAGCTTGGGTACTAGACCTCAAGAGACCCAGTACTTC
CASSLGTRPQETQYF
>TRBD1|-|TRBJ2-5|TRBV7-2
TGTGCCAGCAGCTCCACCGGGACAGGGGAAGAGACCCAGTACTTC
CASSSTGTGEETQYF
>-|-|TRBJ2-2|TRBV11-3
TGTGCCAGCAGCTTAGGTGCGACTAGGCGGGGCGACAACACCGGGGAGCTGTTTTTT
CASSLGATRRGDNTGELFF
>TRBD1|-|TRBJ1-1|TRBV5-4
TGTGCCAGCAGCAAACAGGGGACTGAAGCTTTCTTT
CASSKQGTEAFF
>TRBD2|-|TRBJ2-5|TRBV10-3
TGTGCCATCAGTGAGACTAGCGGGGGGGTACAAGAGACCCAGTACTTC
CAISETSGGVQETQYF
>-|-|TRBJ1-3|TRBV6-5
TGTGCCAGCAGTTCTAGAGGGTTACGAAACACCATATATTTT
CASSSRGLRNTIYF
>-|-|TRBJ1-1|TRBV6-5
TGTGCCAGCAGTTACCGATCAGTGGCCGCGAACACTGAAGCTTTCTTT
CASSYRSVAANTEAFF
>-|-|TRBJ1-5|TRBV18
TGTGCCAGCTCGCCTTCTGACTTTGATCAGCCCCAGCATTTT
CASSPSDFDQPQHF
>-|few|TRBJ1-3|TRBV9
TGTGCCAGCACCAGTACGGGTGGAAACACCATATATTTT
CASTSTGGNTIYF
>TRBD2|-|TRBJ2-1|TRBV5-1
TGCGCCAGCCAATATAGCGGGAGTCGAAGCAATGAGCAGTTCTTC
CASQYSGSRSNEQFF
>TRBD1|-|TRBJ1-1|TRBV6-1
TGTGCCAGCAGTGAAGCTTGGACCTTCCAGGGGGCGCGAGGGATGAACACTGAAGCTTTCTTT
CASSEAWTFQGARGMNTEAFF
>-|-|TRBJ2-2|TRBV5-1
TGCGCCAGCAGCTCCTTAGGGGGATCCACCGGGGAGCTGTTTTTT
CASSSLGGSTGELFF
>-|few|TRBJ1-3|TRBV19
TGTGCCAGTAGTAATACAGGAAACACCATATATTTT
CASSNTGNTIYF
>-|-|TRBJ2-3|TRBV28
TGTGCCAGCCGTGGGGCCCGGCAGGGTGGCACAGATACGCAGTATTTT
CASRGARQGGTDTQYF
>-|-|TRBJ1-4|TRBV18
TGTGCCAGCTCACCAACAGGGAAAACTAATGAAAAACTGTTTTTT
CASSPTGKTNEKLFF
>-|-|TRBJ2-2|TRBV19
TGTGCCAGTAGATCAGACACCGGGGAGCTGTTTTTT
CASRSDTGELFF
>-|few|TRBJ1-6|TRBV9
TGTGCCAGCAGCGTAGCTCCTTCTAATTCACCCCTCCACTTT
CASSVAPSNSPLHF